This TCR beta chain was obtained from a study of cytomegalovirus exposure and HLA in healthy donors. PCR employed 60 Vbeta and 13 Jbeta primers. In the authors' methods: The count from a later analysis was some 80 million unique TCR beta chains, about 10 million of them shared. Using immunoSEQ multiplex PCR, the repertoire was profiled, and TCRdb retains in-frame clones only, with some absent. V and J calls and clone size follow that table, whereas D and trimming were derived from the DNA. The sample carries approximately 190,000 clones, roughly four fifths recorded once. This CDR3 region has 15 residues. Germline V lookup: CDR1 GTSNPN, CDR2 SVGIG (reference sequence). With V trimmed by 2 bases and J by 10 bases, 14 bases remained unmatched. This clone is a singleton in its sample.

The material sequenced was PBMCs. V is TRBV30 and J is TRBJ1-1, with 9 bases lining up with TRBD1. The receptor comes from a man in his forties in good health and CMV-seropositive. The CDR3 nucleotides read TGTGCCTGGAGTACCAAACCACAGGGGGCGAAGGGAGCTTTCTTT. This translates into CAWSTKPQGAKGAFF.